Sequencing of this TCR beta chain was carried out in a study of blood T cells in healthy people across ages. A few counts support this clonotype. No antigen is known for it. At one end the junction does not follow the germline gene, possibly because of a read error. Whole-study results and caveats: For the donors, CMV status was unknown and possibly confounded expanded clonotype changes.

A second roughly 7 to 11 cycle PCR used barcoded and J-beta primers. Every molecule of cDNA carried a tag from a template-switch adaptor with 12 random nucleotides. In TCRdb, the 5' RACE reads were re-called with MiXCR into one record per CDR3 protein. The data hold 550,000 to 750,000 distinct CDR3 sequences, with roughly 21% observed a single time. The CDR3 extends over 14 amino acids. CDR1 is SGHRS and CDR2 is YFSETQ in the germline V gene. The genes are TRBV5-1 and TRBJ1-2; 9 bases match TRBD1. The sequenced material came from blood. This sequence originates from a man in his sixties or seventies in good health. The CDR3 spells CANSPGTGNYGYTF. The CDR3, as DNA: TGCGCCAACAGCCCCGGGACAGGGAACTATGGCTACACCTTC. The entire variable domain, with the rest obtained from reference TRBV5-1 and TRBJ1-2, is as follows: KAGVTQTPRYLIKTRGQQVTLSCSPISGHRSVSWYQQTPGQGLQFLFEYFSETQRNKGNFPGRFSGRQFSNSRSEMNVSTLELGDSALYLCANSPGTGNYGYTFGSGTRLTVV.